These 18 T cell receptor beta chains came from one sample sequenced in a study of CD8 T cells in Susac syndrome (dated by TCRdb to the late 2010s). The library was generated by the immunoSEQ multiplex PCR assay. RNA was extracted using the RNeasy kit, and roughly 0.5 to 1 microgram was reverse transcribed with random hexamers. Starting from the raw public reads, TCRdb applied fastp trimming at Q25, assembled clones with MiXCR and retained in-frame beta chains. Each entry is one CDR3 protein sequence, shown with its most common DNA and genes. This sample holds 150,000 to 200,000 distinct CDR3 sequences; just under 95% were observed only once. The top ten constitute 0.13% of the sample. The specimen was CD4+ T cells from PBMCs. These TCRs come from a human donor in good health.

V gene TRBV29-1 combines with J gene TRBJ1-2; tentative D call: TRBD1 (6 bases). Germline-derived CDR1 and CDR2 are SQVTM and ANQGSEA. V was pared by 3 bases and J by 4 bases, with 12 bases between. There are 13 residues in the CDR3. CDR3 loop: CSVDARGGYGYTF. The CDR3 DNA is TGCAGCGTTGACGCCAGGGGTGGCTATGGCTACACCTTC.

J is TRBJ2-5 and V is TRBV3-1; D gene unclear. CDR1 and CDR2 (germline): LGHDT, YNNKEL (reference sequence). Trimming took 0 bases from V and 4 from J, leaving 15 bases between them. The CDR3 length is 16 residues. The CDR3 loop is CASSQDYPLKAETQYF. In nucleotides, the CDR3 is TGTGCCAGCAGCCAAGATTATCCCCTCAAAGCAGAGACCCAGTACTTC.

The V gene is TRBV29-1, the J gene TRBJ2-7, with no clear D. The germline V gene has CDR1 SQVTM and CDR2 ANQGSEA. V shed 7 bases and J shed 4 bases, with 11 bases lying between them. The CDR3 totals 11 residues. In DNA, the CDR3 is TGCAGCGCCAACACAGCTTACGAGCAGTACTTC. Its protein product is CSANTAYEQYF.

V and J are TRBV20-1 and TRBJ2-1; 7 bases match TRBD1. This CDR3 is 14 amino acids long. Trimming cost V 7 bases and J 9 bases; bases outside gene matches: 15. Germline V gives CDR1 DFQATT, CDR2 SNEGSKA (reference sequence). Here the CDR3 reads CSGGRDSRLGEQFF. The CDR3, as DNA: TGCAGTGGAGGCCGGGACAGCAGATTGGGTGAGCAGTTCTTC.

This chain uses TRBV2 with TRBJ2-6; weak D call: TRBD1 (5 bases). Per the germline V gene, CDR1 is SNHLY and CDR2 is FYNNEI. CDR3 size: 15 residues. V gave up 6 bases and J gave up 0 bases, with 9 bases separating them. The CDR3 DNA is TGTGCCAGCAGGCCAAGGGGCTCTGGGGCCAACGTCCTGACTTTC. It specifies CASRPRGSGANVLTF. Complete variable domain (other parts from reference TRBV2 and TRBJ2-6): EPEVTQTPSHQVTQMGQEVILRCVPISNHLYFYWYRQILGQKVEFLVSFYNNEISEKSEIFDDQFSVERPDGSNFTLKIRSTKLEDSAMYFCASRPRGSGANVLTFGAGSRLTVL.

The rearrangement links TRBV7-9 to TRBJ2-5; 12 bases align to TRBD2. Germline CDR1 reads SEHNR; CDR2 reads FQNEAQ (reference sequence). The CDR3 has 14 amino acids. J gave up 4 bases and V 5 bases, and 2 bases lay outside the gene matches. The CDR3 DNA sequence: TGTGCCAGCAGCCCGACTAGCGGGAGAGAGACCCAGTACTTC. This sequence encodes CASSPTSGRETQYF. The variable domain in full, with the rest retrieved from reference TRBV7-9 and TRBJ2-5, is DTGVSQNPRHKITKRGQNVTFRCDPISEHNRLYWYRQTLGQGPEFLTYFQNEAQLEKSRLLSDRFSAERPKGSFSTLEIQRTEQGDSAMYLCASSPTSGRETQYFGPGTRLLVL.

The V call is TRBV20-1, the J call TRBJ1-1, with 9 bases lining up with TRBD1. With 5 bases clipped from V and 4 bases from J, the junction kept 2 bases outside the gene matches. CDR1 DFQATT and CDR2 SNEGSKA come from the germline V gene (reference sequence). The CDR3 has 12 residues. The CDR3 bases are TGCAGTGCTGGGACAGGGATCACTGAAGCTTTCTTT. Its protein is CSAGTGITEAFF.

This clonotype was detected only once. The chain uses TRBV30 and TRBJ1-4, with a tentative D call TRBD1 (5 bases). Per the germline V gene, CDR1 is GTSNPN and CDR2 is SVGIG (reference sequence). The CDR3 totals 13 residues. V gave up 3 bases and J gave up 7 bases, with 12 bases separating them. In DNA form, the CDR3 reads TGTGCCTGGAGCTTCCAGGGAGTTGAAAAACTGTTTTTT. This encodes CAWSFQGVEKLFF.

This clonotype came up once. The J gene is TRBJ2-5, the V gene TRBV20-1, with D possibly being TRBD1 or TRBD2 (6 bases each). The CDR3 runs 13 residues. V dropped 6 bases and J dropped 1 base, with 12 bases sitting between them. The germline V gene encodes CDR1 DFQATT and CDR2 SNEGSKA (reference sequence). This CDR3 is CSAQEGVQETQYF. CDR3 DNA sequence: TGCAGTGCCCAGGAGGGGGTCCAAGAGACCCAGTACTTC.

This chain links TRBV18 with TRBJ1-4; D might be TRBD1 (6 bases). Germline CDR1 is KGHSH and CDR2 is LQKENI. This CDR3 comprises 15 residues. Trimming pared 1 base from V and 13 bases from J, leaving 19 bases between. DNA for the CDR3: TGTGCCAGCTCACCACGGGACACCCACCTGGGAGGACTGTTTTTT. Amino acids: CASSPRDTHLGGLFF.

This chain connects TRBV13 to TRBJ2-7; D call uncertain. From germline, CDR1 is PRHDT and CDR2 FYEKMQ (reference sequence). The V end lost 5 bases, the J end lost 5 bases, and 7 bases lay between the germline ends. The CDR3 contains 11 residues. In DNA form, the CDR3 reads TGTGCCAGCAGCCGCCGACACGAGCAGTACTTC. It is translated as CASSRRHEQYF.

This clonotype was recorded once. J is TRBJ1-4 and V is TRBV20-1; TRBD1 might be the D (5 bases). CDR1 and CDR2 from the germline V gene are DFQATT and SNEGSKA (reference sequence). The CDR3 runs to 13 residues. Between the trimmed V and J ends, which lost 6 bases and 10 bases, there was a span of 18 bases. CDR3: CSAEGLTVGKLFF. In nucleotides, the CDR3 is TGCAGTGCAGAGGGGCTGACTGTAGGAAAACTGTTTTTT.

This clonotype was counted once. The gene calls are TRBV7-2 and TRBJ2-7, with 11 bases identical to TRBD2. There are 15 residues in the CDR3. Germline assignment: CDR1 SGHTA and CDR2 FQGNSA. V gave up 8 bases and J gave up 0 bases; unmatched junction bases: 6. The DNA for the CDR3 is TGTGCCAGCCTTCGACTAGCGGGGCACTCCTACGAGCAGTACTTC. Protein product: CASLRLAGHSYEQYF.

This chain uses TRBV29-1 with TRBJ1-2; D gene uncertain. Germline V lookup: CDR1 SQVTM, CDR2 ANQGSEA. Trimming left V 4 bases short and J 4 bases short, with 10 bases between. The CDR3 covers 12 residues. Written as DNA, the CDR3 is TGCAGCGTTGGCTCCGGCGGCTATGGCTACACCTTC. It yields the protein CSVGSGGYGYTF.

The genes are TRBV7-9 and TRBJ2-5; 9 positions match TRBD2. With 7 bases clipped from V and 5 bases from J, the junction kept 20 bases outside the gene matches. Germline CDR1 reads SEHNR; CDR2 reads FQNEAQ (reference sequence). The length of the CDR3 is 18 residues. CDR3 loop: CASTPTSGGSRARETQYF. The CDR3 region has the DNA TGTGCCAGCACCCCCACCAGCGGGGGGTCCCGGGCTCGGGAGACCCAGTACTTC.

The rearrangement joins TRBV15 to TRBJ2-1, with 8 bases matching TRBD2. The J segment lost 7 bases and the V segment lost 0 bases, leaving 8 bases of the junction unmatched. The germline CDR1 and CDR2 sequences are LNHNV and YYDKDF (reference sequence). The CDR3 spans 16 residues. The CDR3 here is CATSRDRRGAFNEQFF. In DNA form, the CDR3 reads TGTGCCACCAGCAGAGATAGGCGGGGGGCCTTTAATGAGCAGTTCTTC.

V is TRBV7-2 and J is TRBJ1-1; D is undetermined. Trimming stripped 5 bases from V and 0 bases from J, with 7 bases between. Germline CDR1 and CDR2: SGHTA and FQGNSA. The CDR3 runs 13 residues. CDR3 sequence (DNA): TGTGCCAGCAGCGCCCGCATGAACACTGAAGCTTTCTTT. Protein product: CASSARMNTEAFF.

The rearrangement uses TRBV3-1 and TRBJ1-2; tentatively, D is TRBD1 (5 bases). The CDR3 spans 13 residues. V lost 7 bases and J lost 4, with 13 bases in between. Germline V CDR1 and CDR2: LGHDT, YNNKEL (reference sequence). The CDR3 bases are TGTGCCAGCAACCCAGGGACCCCCTATGGCTACACCTTC. Its protein is CASNPGTPYGYTF.